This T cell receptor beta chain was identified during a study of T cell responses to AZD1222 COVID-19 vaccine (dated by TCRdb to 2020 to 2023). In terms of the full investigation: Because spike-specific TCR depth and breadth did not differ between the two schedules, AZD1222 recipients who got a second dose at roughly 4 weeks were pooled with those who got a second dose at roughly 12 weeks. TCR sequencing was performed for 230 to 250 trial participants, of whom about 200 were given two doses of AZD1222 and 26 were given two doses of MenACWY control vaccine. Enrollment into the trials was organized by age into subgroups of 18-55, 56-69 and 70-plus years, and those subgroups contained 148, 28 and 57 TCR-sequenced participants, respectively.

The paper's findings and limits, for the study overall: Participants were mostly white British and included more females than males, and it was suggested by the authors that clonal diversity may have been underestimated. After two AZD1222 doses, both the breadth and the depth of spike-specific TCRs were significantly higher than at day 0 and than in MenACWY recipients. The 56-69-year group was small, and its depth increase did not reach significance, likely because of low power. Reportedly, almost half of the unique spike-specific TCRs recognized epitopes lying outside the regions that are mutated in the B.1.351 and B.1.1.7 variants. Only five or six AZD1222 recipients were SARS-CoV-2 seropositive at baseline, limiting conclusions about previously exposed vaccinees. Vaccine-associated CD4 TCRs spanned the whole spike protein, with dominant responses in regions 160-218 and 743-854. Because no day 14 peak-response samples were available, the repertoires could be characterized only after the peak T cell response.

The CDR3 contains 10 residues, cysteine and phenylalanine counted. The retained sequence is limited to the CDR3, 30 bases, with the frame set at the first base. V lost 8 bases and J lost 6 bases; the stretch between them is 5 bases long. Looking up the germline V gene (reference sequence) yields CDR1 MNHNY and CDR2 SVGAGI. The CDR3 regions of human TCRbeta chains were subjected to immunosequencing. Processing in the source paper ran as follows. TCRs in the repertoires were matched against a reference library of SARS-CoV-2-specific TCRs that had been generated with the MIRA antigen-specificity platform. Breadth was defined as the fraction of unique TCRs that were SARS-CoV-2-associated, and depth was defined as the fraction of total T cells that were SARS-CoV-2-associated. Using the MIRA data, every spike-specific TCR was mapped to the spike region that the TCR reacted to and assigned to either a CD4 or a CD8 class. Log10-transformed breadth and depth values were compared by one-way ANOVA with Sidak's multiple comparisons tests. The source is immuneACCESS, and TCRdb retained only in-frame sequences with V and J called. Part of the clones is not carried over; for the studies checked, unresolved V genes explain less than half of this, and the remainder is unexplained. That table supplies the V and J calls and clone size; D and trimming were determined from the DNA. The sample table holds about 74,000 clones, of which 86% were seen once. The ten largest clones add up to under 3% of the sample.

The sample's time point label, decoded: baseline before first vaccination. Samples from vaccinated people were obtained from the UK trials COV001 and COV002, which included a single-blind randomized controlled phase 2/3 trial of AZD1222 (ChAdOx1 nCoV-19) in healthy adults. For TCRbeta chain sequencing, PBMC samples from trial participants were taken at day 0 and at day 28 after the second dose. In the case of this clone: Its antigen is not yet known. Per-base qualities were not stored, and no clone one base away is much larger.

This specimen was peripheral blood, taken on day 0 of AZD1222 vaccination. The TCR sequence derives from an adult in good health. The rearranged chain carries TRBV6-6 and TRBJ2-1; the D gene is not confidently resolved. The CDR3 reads CASASNEQFF. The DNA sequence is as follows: TGTGCCAGCGCAAGCAATGAGCAGTTCTTC.